The 24 T cell receptor beta chains below come from one sample, sequenced in a study of CD8+CD57+ T cells in acquired aplastic anemia. Template material for TCR beta VDJ and CDR3 profiling consisted of genomic DNA. In TCRdb, the reads were re-called with MiXCR into one record per CDR3 protein. The table includes under 200,000 distinct CDR3 sequences, roughly 45% detected once. The sample taken for sequencing was sorted CD4+, CD8+, or CD8+CD57+ T cells (not recorded which) from PBMCs. The receptor set was obtained from a human donor in good health.

On this clonotype: Given a much more abundant clone one base away, this may be a read error. This chain connects TRBV4-3 to TRBJ2-3; maybe TRBD2 (5 bases). Per germline, CDR1 LGHNA and CDR2 YSLEER. V lost 1 base and J 3 bases, leaving 14 bases between the germline ends. The CDR3 is 16 residues long. CDR3 DNA: TGCGCCAGCAGCCAAGGTGTAGGGAGCGAGACAGATACGCAGTATTTT. It encodes CASSQGVGSETDTQYF.

There are many counts of this clonotype. DNA of the CDR3: TGTGCCACCAGCAGAGAGACAGGCGTCGCCTACGAGCAGTACTTC. Its protein product is CATSRETGVAYEQYF. This chain connects TRBV15 to TRBJ2-7; a weak D match, TRBD1 (6 bases). In germline, CDR1 is LNHNV, CDR2 YYDKDF (reference sequence). The CDR3 has 15 residues. V was pared by 0 bases and J by 2 bases, with 11 bases between. Looking up the rest from reference TRBV15 and TRBJ2-7 gives the full variable domain: DAMVIQNPRYQVTQFGKPVTLSCSQTLNHNVMYWYQQKSSQAPKLLFHYYDKDFNNEADTPDNFQSRRPNTSFCFLDIRSPGLGDTAMYLCATSRETGVAYEQYFGPGTRLTVT.

The chain uses TRBV7-2 and TRBJ1-4; no firm D call. CDR3 length: 11 residues. Germline values: CDR1 SGHTA, CDR2 FQGNSA. V was pared by 4 bases and J by 6 bases, with 3 bases between. The DNA for the CDR3 is TGTGCCAGCAGCTCTTATGAAAAACTGTTTTTT. Its protein is CASSSYEKLFF.

There are many counts of this clonotype. The rearrangement uses TRBV12-3 or TRBV12-4 and TRBJ2-2; D uncertain. The CDR3 covers 12 residues. With 6 bases removed from V and 6 bases from J, the gap between germline ends came to 8 bases. The CDR3 region has the DNA TGTGCCAGCAGAATCCTTCCCGGGGAGCTGTTTTTT. This gives the protein CASRILPGELFF.

This clonotype was counted once. V and J are TRBV7-9 and TRBJ2-6; D not resolved. Per germline, CDR1 SEHNR and CDR2 FQNEAQ (reference sequence). The V end lost 2 bases, the J end lost 0 bases, and 5 bases lay between the germline ends. The CDR3 has 15 residues. CDR3 coding DNA: TGTGCCAGCAGCTTAAGTTACTCTGGGGCCAACGTCCTGACTTTC. Translating it yields CASSLSYSGANVLTF.

The DNA for the CDR3 is TGTGCCATCCCCGGGGGTAGCACAGATACGCAGTATTTT. Residues: CAIPGGSTDTQYF. J is TRBJ2-3 and V is TRBV10-3; D perhaps matches TRBD2 (6 bases). The ends were cut back, 8 bases at V and 0 bases at J, with 9 bases in the middle. This CDR3 has 13 residues. Germline CDR1 reads ENHRY; CDR2 reads SYGVKD.

The chain employs TRBV20-1 and TRBJ2-5; D may be TRBD1 or TRBD2 (5 bases each). V was shortened by 2 bases and J by 0 bases, with 10 bases between the two germline ends. The CDR3 is 14 residues long. Per the germline V gene, CDR1 is DFQATT and CDR2 is SNEGSKA (reference sequence). The CDR3 DNA sequence: TGCAGTGCTAGATCCTCGGGACACCAAGAGACCCAGTACTTC. The encoded protein is CSARSSGHQETQYF.

This clonotype appeared many times. This sequence joins TRBV11-2 and TRBJ2-7, with D unclear. Germline V gene lookup returns CDR1 SGHAT and CDR2 FQNNGV. CDR3 length: 11 amino acids. Trimming cost V 5 bases and J 2 bases, with 4 bases left between them. DNA of the CDR3: TGTGCCAGCAGCAACACCTACGAGCAGTACTTC. It yields the protein CASSNTYEQYF.

This clonotype was seen repeatedly, ten times or more. CDR3: CASRRDGMNTEAFF. CDR3 DNA sequence: TGTGCCAGCAGGCGGGACGGTATGAACACTGAAGCTTTCTTT. The chain links TRBV6-5 to TRBJ1-1, with D perhaps TRBD1 (5 bases). The V end lost 6 bases, the J end lost 0 bases, and 11 bases lay between the germline ends. Germline V gives CDR1 MNHEY, CDR2 SVGAGI. The CDR3 spans 14 residues.

In regard to this clonotype: One end of the junction varies from germline; a read error may be responsible. The CDR3: CSARRGEGSTDTQYF. DNA for the CDR3: TGCAGTGCTAGGAGGGGAGAGGGGAGCACAGACACGCAGTATTTT. This rearrangement joins TRBV20-1 to TRBJ2-3; either TRBD1 or TRBD2 may supply D (5 bases each). Germline assignment: CDR1 DFQATT and CDR2 SNEGSKA (reference sequence). The CDR3 runs 15 residues.

The chain has TRBV12-3 or TRBV12-4 and TRBJ2-7, with 9 bases identical to TRBD2. There are 14 residues in the CDR3. The V and J ends lost 1 base and 12 bases, in that order; junction bases with no gene match: 10. The CDR3 loop reads CASSLGSGSLRGYF. The CDR3, as DNA: TGTGCCAGCAGTTTAGGTAGCGGGAGCCTGCGTGGGTACTTC.

This sequence joins TRBV4-2 and TRBJ2-1; TRBD2 aligns across 13 bases. Germline values: CDR1 LGHNA, CDR2 YNFKEQ. The CDR3 spans 17 residues. Trimming at V came to 6 bases and at J to 4 bases, leaving 9 bases not matched to a gene. CDR3 in DNA: TGTGCCAGCAGTCCTGGACTAGCGGGAGATAGGTACAATGAGCAGTTCTTC. Its protein is CASSPGLAGDRYNEQFF.

The rearrangement joins TRBV7-3 to TRBJ1-1; no firm D call. The CDR3 has 13 amino acids. The V gene's germline CDR1 is SGHTA and CDR2 FQGTGA. The V and J ends lost 4 bases and 1 base respectively, with 7 bases between them. The CDR3 bases are TGTGCCAGCAGCTCGGACTGGAACACTGAAGCTTTCTTT. Residues: CASSSDWNTEAFF.

Concerning this clonotype itself: A much more abundant neighbour one base away suggests this may be a read error. J is TRBJ2-7 and V is TRBV7-9; D perhaps matches TRBD1 (5 bases). The CDR3 covers 15 residues. Trimming took 3 bases from V and 0 from J, leaving 12 bases between them. The V gene's germline CDR1 is SEHNR and CDR2 FQNEAQ (reference sequence). As DNA, the CDR3 is TGTGCCAGCAGCTTCAGATTGGACACCTCCTACGAGCAGTACTTC. Residues: CASSFRLDTSYEQYF.

The rearrangement uses TRBV7-2 and TRBJ1-2; 7 bases are a match to TRBD1. Germline CDR1 reads SGHTA; CDR2 reads FQGNSA. V lost 1 base, J lost 9 bases, and 5 bases stayed unmatched. This CDR3 has 13 residues. The CDR3 DNA reads as TGTGCCAGCAGCTTAGAGGCAGGGGGTAGCTACACCTTC. It is translated as CASSLEAGGSYTF.

The chain has TRBV7-9 and TRBJ2-7; a possible D gene is TRBD2 (5 bases). V lost 4 bases and J lost 3, with 7 bases in between. The germline V gene encodes CDR1 SEHNR and CDR2 FQNEAQ (reference sequence). The CDR3 contains 12 residues. In DNA, the CDR3 is TGTGCCAGCAGCTCCGCGGGCTACGAGCAGTACTTC. It encodes CASSSAGYEQYF.

This clonotype was recorded only once. The genes are TRBV5-1 and TRBJ2-1; TRBD2 might be the D (5 bases). V lost 4 bases and J 0 bases, leaving 8 bases between the germline ends. This CDR3 region has 14 residues. Germline CDR1 is SGHRS and CDR2 is YFSETQ. The CDR3 here is CASSQAVSYNEQFF. DNA for the CDR3: TGCGCCAGCAGCCAAGCGGTCTCCTACAATGAGCAGTTCTTC.

This clonotype has at least ten counts. This chain links TRBV12-3 or TRBV12-4 with TRBJ1-1; D ambiguous. CDR3 length: 13 amino acids. Trimming removed 5 bases from V and 1 base from J, with 8 bases in between. CDR3: CASSLGGNTEAFF. DNA for the CDR3: TGTGCCAGCAGTCTTGGCGGGAACACTGAAGCTTTCTTT.

The chain employs TRBV11-2 and TRBJ2-7; D ambiguous. Germline V gene sequence: CDR1 SGHAT, CDR2 FQNNGV. The CDR3 totals 14 residues. V dropped 5 bases and J dropped 1 base, with 12 bases sitting between them. The CDR3 is CASSVVGSSYEQYF. CDR3 in DNA: TGTGCCAGCAGCGTAGTTGGCAGTTCCTACGAGCAGTACTTC.

This chain joins TRBV12-3 or TRBV12-4 and TRBJ2-7; TRBD2 agrees at 14 bases. CDR3 size: 13 residues. V gave up 6 bases and J gave up 11 bases; unmatched junction bases: 6. The CDR3 nucleotides are TGTGCCAGCAGCATGGGGACTAGCGGGAGTGAGTACTTC. It codes for CASSMGTSGSEYF.

To note about this clonotype: One end of the junction is discordant with germline, which a read error may explain. The chain employs TRBV7-7 and TRBJ2-7; tentative D call: TRBD1 (5 bases). This CDR3 has 13 residues. From germline, CDR1 is SSHAT and CDR2 FNYEAQ (reference sequence). CDR3 protein: CASSLGAGSEQYF. CDR3 DNA: TGTGCTAGCAGCTTAGGGGCAGGCTCCGAGCAGTACTTC.

The V call is TRBV10-3, the J call TRBJ1-6; D gene unclear. CDR1 is ENHRY, CDR2 SYGVKD, per germline. The CDR3 loop spans 13 amino acids. V dropped 6 bases and J dropped 10 bases, with 13 bases sitting between them. Here the CDR3 reads CAIRTGPGSPLHF. The CDR3 nucleotides are TGTGCCATCAGGACGGGCCCGGGCTCACCCCTCCACTTT.

The chain couples TRBV7-6 to TRBJ2-1, with D unresolved. The CDR3 runs to 15 residues. Germline CDR1 SGHVS, CDR2 FNYEAQ. The V end lost 1 base, the J end lost 7 bases, and 14 bases lay between the germline ends. Written as DNA, the CDR3 is TGTGCCAGCAGCTTAGAGGCCATGAACAAGAATGAGCAGTTCTTC. This translates into CASSLEAMNKNEQFF.

The chain employs TRBV7-9 and TRBJ1-1; the D is unclear. The germline V and J ends were trimmed by 5 bases and 8 bases, with 9 bases remaining between them. In germline, CDR1 is SEHNR, CDR2 FQNEAQ (reference sequence). This CDR3 contains 11 residues. CDR3 DNA sequence: TGTGCCAGCAGCATCTCAACGGAAGCTTTCTTT. Residues: CASSISTEAFF.